The clone carrying this T cell receptor (beta chain) came up many times. The antigen is undetermined. This sample was included in a study of T-cell reconstitution after alpha-beta-depleted transplantation in children. Study-wide findings and caveats: Some patients owed their high day-60 TCRbeta diversity to surviving recipient T cells and thymic progenitors.

Preparation of the TCRbeta library was carried out with unique molecular identifiers. TCRdb re-derived calls from the PCR reads in MiXCR, one entry per CDR3 protein. Seen here are some 300,000 distinct CDR3 sequences, 10% observed once, and the top ten hold roughly 7.1%. Trimming cost V 6 bases and J 7 bases, with 12 bases left between them. CDR3 length equals 12 residues. The germline CDR1 and CDR2 sequences are SEHNR and FQNEAQ (reference sequence). The sample here was PBMCs, taken before TCRalphabeta/CD19-depleted stem cell transplant. This rearrangement joins TRBV7-9 to TRBJ1-2; a possible D gene is TRBD1 (6 bases). The clonotype comes from a boy under two years old with acute myeloid leukemia, due to receive a stem cell transplant. CDR3 DNA: TGTGCCAGCAGTCAACAGGGACGTGGCTACACCTTC. This translates into CASSQQGRGYTF.